These 19 T cell receptor beta chains share one sample of origin, sequenced in a study of T-cell memory formation after mild COVID-19. Each CDR3 protein gets one entry after TCRdb re-called the 5' RACE reads with MiXCR. Here the sample spans over 70,000 distinct CDR3 sequences, 10% to 15% being singletons. Sample: PBMCs or a T cell subset sorted from them (not recorded which). These receptors were taken from an adult woman who had mild COVID-19 (a few samples of this study predate the infection). Cell type and time point are not known.

This clonotype showed up just a few times. The chain uses TRBV7-9 and TRBJ2-3; tentative D call: TRBD2 (7 bases). This CDR3 contains 18 residues. The V gene lost 4 bases and the J gene lost 0 bases, with 20 bases spanning the gap. The germline V gene encodes CDR1 SEHNR and CDR2 FQNEAQ (reference sequence). The CDR3 DNA reads as TGTGCCAGCAGCTCCACCCAGGGGCGGGGGACTAGCACAGATACGCAGTATTTT. Translated, it gives CASSSTQGRGTSTDTQYF.

A word on this clonotype: A read error may explain this, as a much larger clone is one base away. The chain is built from TRBV6-5 and TRBJ2-1, with 12 bases matching TRBD2. The CDR3 spans 14 residues. Germline loops: CDR1 MNHEY, CDR2 SVGAGI. As DNA, the CDR3 is TGTGACAGCGGCCGACTAGCGGGAGTTATTGAGCAGTTCTTC. This encodes CDSGRLAGVIEQFF.

This clonotype was observed a handful of times. The chain joins TRBV9 to TRBJ2-4; 9 bases fit TRBD1. Germline V gene sequence: CDR1 SGDLS, CDR2 YYNGEE. Trimming cost V 4 bases and J 8 bases; bases outside gene matches: 7. The CDR3 is 14 amino acids. CDR3 loop: CASSPGQGRDIQYF. In nucleotides, the CDR3 is TGTGCCAGCAGCCCCGGACAGGGGAGGGACATTCAGTACTTC.

This clonotype came up a few times. The chain combines TRBV20-1 with TRBJ2-7; D might be TRBD1 (6 bases). With 3 bases removed from V and 4 bases from J, the gap between germline ends came to 10 bases. The CDR3 extends over 12 amino acids. Germline CDR1 DFQATT, CDR2 SNEGSKA (reference sequence). CDR3 coding DNA: TGCAGTGCTAGGGGACATTCTTACGAGCAGTACTTC. Translating it yields CSARGHSYEQYF.

This clonotype has only a few counts. The chain employs TRBV4-3 and TRBJ1-1; D gene uncertain. This CDR3 region has 15 residues. The ends were cut back, 0 bases at V and 3 bases at J, with 11 bases in the middle. The germline V gene has CDR1 LGHNA and CDR2 YSLEER. CDR3 amino acids: CASSQDPAPYTEAFF. CDR3 bases: TGCGCCAGCAGCCAAGATCCAGCCCCTTACACTGAAGCTTTCTTT.

The sample holds many counts of this clonotype. This chain connects TRBV7-9 to TRBJ2-3; D gene ambiguous. Trimming stripped 1 base from V and 2 bases from J, with 4 bases between. CDR1 and CDR2 (germline): SEHNR, FQNEAQ (reference sequence). This CDR3 has 13 residues. For the CDR3, the DNA is TGTGCCAGCAGCTTAGAGTTCACAGATACGCAGTATTTT. It codes for CASSLEFTDTQYF.

This clonotype was found a few times. The gene calls are TRBV27 and TRBJ2-7, with D possibly matching TRBD2 (7 bases). Germline loops: CDR1 MNHEY, CDR2 SMNVEV (reference sequence). The ends were cut back, 0 bases at V and 0 bases at J, with 12 bases in the middle. CDR3 size: 16 residues. The DNA for the CDR3 is TGTGCCAGCAGTTTATCGGGGGGGCTGAGCTCCTACGAGCAGTACTTC. This sequence encodes CASSLSGGLSSYEQYF.

The V call is TRBV7-9, the J call TRBJ2-3; 12 bases map to TRBD2. CDR3 length: 15 amino acids. With V trimmed by 5 bases and J by 7 bases, 7 bases remained unmatched. Germline-derived CDR1 and CDR2 are SEHNR and FQNEAQ (reference sequence). CDR3 sequence reads: CASSPSGGATYTQYF. CDR3 DNA: TGTGCCAGCAGCCCTAGCGGGGGGGCTACATATACGCAGTATTTT.

The chain employs TRBV6-5 and TRBJ1-1; D not certain. The CDR3 has 13 amino acids. Germline values: CDR1 MNHEY, CDR2 SVGAGI. V was shortened by 5 bases and J by 5 bases, with 12 bases between the two germline ends. CDR3 residues: CASSLSRQTEAFF. The CDR3 region has the DNA TGTGCCAGCAGTCTCTCCCGGCAGACTGAAGCTTTCTTT.

In this sample, this clonotype turned up a few times. The chain is built from TRBV7-9 and TRBJ2-3; TRBD2 might be the D (6 bases). This CDR3 has 15 residues. V gave up 10 bases and J gave up 2 bases, with 19 bases separating them. Looked up from germline, CDR1 is SEHNR and CDR2 is FQNEAQ (reference sequence). The CDR3 DNA reads TGTGCCACCCTAGGGGTTAGCGGAGCCACAGATACGCAGTATTTT. Residues: CATLGVSGATDTQYF.

This sequence joins TRBV7-9 and TRBJ2-1, with TRBD1 matching over 8 bases. In germline, CDR1 is SEHNR, CDR2 FQNEAQ (reference sequence). V lost 4 bases to trimming and J lost 4 bases; unmatched junction nucleotides: 9. This CDR3 is 16 amino acids long. The CDR3, as DNA: TGTGCCAGCAGCTCCCACCGGGACAGGCGGTACAATGAGCAGTTCTTC. Translation gives CASSSHRDRRYNEQFF.

This clonotype was seen repeatedly, ten times or more. The chain carries TRBV15 and TRBJ2-2, with D possibly matching TRBD2 (5 bases). V lost 4 bases and J 2 bases, leaving 11 bases between the germline ends. The germline V gene has CDR1 LNHNV and CDR2 YYDKDF (reference sequence). The CDR3 totals 15 residues. CDR3: CATSIEGINTGELFF. CDR3 DNA: TGTGCCACCAGCATTGAGGGTATTAACACCGGGGAGCTGTTTTTT.

A few counts support this clonotype. The chain combines TRBV29-1 with TRBJ2-1, with 12 bases matching TRBD2. The CDR3 is made up of 15 amino acids. The V gene's germline CDR1 is SQVTM and CDR2 ANQGSEA. The V gene end was trimmed by 1 base and the J gene end by 2 bases; junction bases not matched to a gene: 0. CDR3 nucleotide sequence: TGCAGCGTTGAAGGACTAGCGGGAGCCTACAATGAGCAGTTCTTC. Translating gives CSVEGLAGAYNEQFF.

This clonotype came up a few times. This chain links TRBV4-2 with TRBJ2-6; a weak D match, TRBD1 (5 bases). V was trimmed by 2 bases and J by 0 bases, leaving 8 bases between them. The CDR3 runs 16 residues. The germline CDR1 and CDR2 sequences are LGHNA and YNFKEQ. The CDR3 reads CASSQTGHSGANVLTF. DNA for the CDR3: TGTGCCAGCAGCCAAACAGGCCACTCTGGGGCCAACGTCCTGACTTTC.

This chain links TRBV5-5 with TRBJ2-5; 8 nucleotides agree with TRBD1. Unmatched junction bases numbered 5, after V lost 0 bases and J lost 4 bases. Germline-derived CDR1 and CDR2 are SGHKS and YYEKEE (reference sequence). The length of the CDR3 is 15 residues. The CDR3 here is CASSLGQGILETQYF. Written as DNA, the CDR3 is TGTGCCAGCAGCTTGGGACAGGGGATTTTAGAGACCCAGTACTTC.

The chain is built from TRBV12-3 or TRBV12-4 and TRBJ2-1; 7 nucleotides line up with TRBD2. Unmatched junction bases numbered 6, after V lost 6 bases and J lost 4 bases. This CDR3 spans 14 amino acids. CDR3 coding DNA: TGTGCCAGCAGCCAGCTAGCGGCGTACAATGAGCAGTTCTTC. Protein: CASSQLAAYNEQFF.

In this sample, this clonotype turned up a few times. This sequence joins TRBV3-1 and TRBJ2-3; 9 bases map to TRBD2. Germline CDR1 and CDR2: LGHDT and YNNKEL (reference sequence). J lost 3 bases, V lost 1 base, and 8 bases had no gene match. The length of the CDR3 is 17 residues. CDR3 protein: CASSQGLAGGRTDTQYF. The CDR3 region has the DNA TGTGCCAGCAGCCAAGGACTTGCGGGGGGGCGGACAGATACGCAGTATTTT.

The genes are TRBV5-1 and TRBJ2-7, with D perhaps TRBD2 (5 bases). CDR3 length: 17 residues. V was shortened by 0 bases and J by 0 bases, with 16 bases between the two germline ends. The V gene's germline CDR1 is SGHRS and CDR2 YFSETQ. Here the CDR3 reads CASSLASAGSISYEQYF. CDR3 in DNA: TGCGCCAGCAGCTTGGCCTCTGCGGGCTCAATCTCCTACGAGCAGTACTTC.

This chain links TRBV4-1 with TRBJ1-1; D is uncertain. Germline CDR1 is MGHRA and CDR2 is YSYEKL. The ends were cut back, 2 bases at V and 5 bases at J, with 15 bases in the middle. The CDR3 runs to 15 residues. CDR3 protein: CASSQSARVETEAFF. The CDR3 region has the DNA TGCGCCAGCAGCCAATCAGCAAGGGTTGAGACTGAAGCTTTCTTT.